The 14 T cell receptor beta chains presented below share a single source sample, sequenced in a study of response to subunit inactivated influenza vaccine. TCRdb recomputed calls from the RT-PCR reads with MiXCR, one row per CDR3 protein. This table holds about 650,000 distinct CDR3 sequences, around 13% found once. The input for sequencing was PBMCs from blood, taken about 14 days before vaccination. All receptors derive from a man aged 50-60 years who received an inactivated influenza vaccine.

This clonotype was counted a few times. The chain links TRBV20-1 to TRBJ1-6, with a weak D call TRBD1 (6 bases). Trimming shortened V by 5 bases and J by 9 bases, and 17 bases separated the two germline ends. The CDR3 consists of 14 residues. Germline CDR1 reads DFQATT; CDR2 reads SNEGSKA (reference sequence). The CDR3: CSAAGQTSASPLHF. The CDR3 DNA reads TGCAGTGCTGCGGGACAAACCTCCGCTTCACCCCTCCACTTT.

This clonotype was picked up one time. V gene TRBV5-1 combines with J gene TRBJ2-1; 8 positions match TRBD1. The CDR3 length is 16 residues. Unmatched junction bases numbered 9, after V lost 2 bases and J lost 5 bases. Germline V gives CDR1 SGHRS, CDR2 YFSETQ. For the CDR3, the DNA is TGCGCCAGCAGCTTTACCGGGACAGGCAAGGACAATGAGCAGTTCTTC. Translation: CASSFTGTGKDNEQFF.

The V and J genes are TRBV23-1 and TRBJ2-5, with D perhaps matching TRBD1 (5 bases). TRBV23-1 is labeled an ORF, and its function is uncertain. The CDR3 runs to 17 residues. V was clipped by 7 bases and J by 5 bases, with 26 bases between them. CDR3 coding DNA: TGCGCCAGCACCATCAAGCCCCCCCCCAGGGTCCTTGAGACCCAGTACTTC. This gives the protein CASTIKPPPRVLETQYF.

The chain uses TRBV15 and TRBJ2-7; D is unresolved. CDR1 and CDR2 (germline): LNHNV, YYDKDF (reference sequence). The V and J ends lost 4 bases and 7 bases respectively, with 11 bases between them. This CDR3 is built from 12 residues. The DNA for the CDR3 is TGTGCCACCAGCACTGGTCGACAAGAGCAGTACTTC. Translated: CATSTGRQEQYF.

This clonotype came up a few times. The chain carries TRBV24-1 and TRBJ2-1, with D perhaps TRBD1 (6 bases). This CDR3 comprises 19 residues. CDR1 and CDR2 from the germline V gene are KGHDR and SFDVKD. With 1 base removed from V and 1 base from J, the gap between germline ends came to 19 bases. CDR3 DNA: TGTGCCACCAGTGATTTTGGTGGGGGAACAGGGCGATCCTACAATGAGCAGTTCTTC. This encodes CATSDFGGGTGRSYNEQFF.

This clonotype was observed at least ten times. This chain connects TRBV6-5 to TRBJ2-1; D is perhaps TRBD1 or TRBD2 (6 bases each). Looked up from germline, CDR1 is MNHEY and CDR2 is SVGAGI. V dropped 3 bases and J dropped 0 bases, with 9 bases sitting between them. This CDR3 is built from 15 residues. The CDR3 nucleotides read TGTGCCAGCAGTTATGGGGGGCTCTCCTACAATGAGCAGTTCTTC. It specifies CASSYGGLSYNEQFF.

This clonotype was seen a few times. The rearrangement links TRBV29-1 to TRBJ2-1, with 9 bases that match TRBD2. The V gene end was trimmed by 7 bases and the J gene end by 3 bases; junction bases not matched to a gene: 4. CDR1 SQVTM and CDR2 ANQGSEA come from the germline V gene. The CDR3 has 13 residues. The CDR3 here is CSGRTSDYNEQFF. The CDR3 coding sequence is TGCAGCGGCCGGACTAGCGACTACAATGAGCAGTTCTTC.

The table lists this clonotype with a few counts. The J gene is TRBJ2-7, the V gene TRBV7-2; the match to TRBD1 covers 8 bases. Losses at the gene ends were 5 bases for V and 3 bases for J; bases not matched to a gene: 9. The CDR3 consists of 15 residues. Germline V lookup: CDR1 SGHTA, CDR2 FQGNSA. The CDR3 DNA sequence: TGTGCCAGCAGCCGAGTGGGACAGGATCGCTACGAGCAGTACTTC. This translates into CASSRVGQDRYEQYF.

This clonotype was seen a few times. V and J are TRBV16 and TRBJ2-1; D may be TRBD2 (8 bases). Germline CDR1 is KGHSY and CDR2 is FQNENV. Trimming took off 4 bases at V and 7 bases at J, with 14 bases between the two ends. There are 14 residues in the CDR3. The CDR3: CASSPGRGRNEQFF. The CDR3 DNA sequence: TGTGCCAGCAGCCCCGGGAGGGGGCGAAATGAGCAGTTCTTC.

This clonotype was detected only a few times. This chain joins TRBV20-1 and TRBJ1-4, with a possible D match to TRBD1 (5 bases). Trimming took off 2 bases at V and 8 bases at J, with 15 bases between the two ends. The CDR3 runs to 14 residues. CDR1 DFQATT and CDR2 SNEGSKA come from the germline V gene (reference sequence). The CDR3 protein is CSARSDEGREKLFF. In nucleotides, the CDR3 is TGCAGTGCTAGAAGTGACGAGGGGCGGGAAAAACTGTTTTTT.

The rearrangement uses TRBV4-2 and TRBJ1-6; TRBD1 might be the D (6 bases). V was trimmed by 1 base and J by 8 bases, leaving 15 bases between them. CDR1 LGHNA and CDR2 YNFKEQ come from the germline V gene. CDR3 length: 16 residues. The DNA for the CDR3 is TGTGCCAGCAGCCAAGTTGGGGGCAGGATGGATTCACCCCTCCACTTT. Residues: CASSQVGGRMDSPLHF.

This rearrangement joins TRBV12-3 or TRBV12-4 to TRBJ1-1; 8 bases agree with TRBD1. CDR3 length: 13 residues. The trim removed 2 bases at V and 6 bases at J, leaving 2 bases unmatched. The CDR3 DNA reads TGTGCCAGCAGTTTAAGCAGGGGGCCTGAAGCTTTCTTT. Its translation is CASSLSRGPEAFF.

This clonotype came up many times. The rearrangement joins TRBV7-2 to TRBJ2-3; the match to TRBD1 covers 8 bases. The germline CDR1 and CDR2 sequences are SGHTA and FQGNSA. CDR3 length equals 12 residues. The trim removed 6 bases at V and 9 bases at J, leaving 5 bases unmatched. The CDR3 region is CASRDRAPTQYF. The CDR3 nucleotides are TGTGCCAGCAGGGACAGGGCCCCCACGCAGTATTTT.

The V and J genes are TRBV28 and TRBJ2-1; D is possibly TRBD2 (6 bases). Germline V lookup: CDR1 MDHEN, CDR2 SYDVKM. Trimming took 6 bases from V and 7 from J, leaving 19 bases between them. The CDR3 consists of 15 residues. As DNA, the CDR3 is TGTGCCAGCAGACCGGTCACGGAGGGTGGTAATGAGCAGTTCTTC. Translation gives CASRPVTEGGNEQFF.